This T cell receptor beta chain was identified during a study of T cell responses to AZD1222 COVID-19 vaccine. Study as a whole: The study pooled second doses at about 4 or about 12 weeks.

Of note for this clone: The sample contains more than one DNA sequence encoding this CDR3.

Germline CDR1 and CDR2: SGHTA and FQGNSA. The CDR3 is 15 amino acids. The V gene lost 1 base and the J gene lost 5 bases, with 14 bases spanning the gap. Measured with immunoSEQ multiplex PCR; TCRdb has only the in-frame clones, and not every one. The sample includes 75,000 to 100,000 clones, 80% to 90% seen only once; the top ten take roughly 1.7%. The sequence came from an adult in good health. The material sequenced was peripheral blood, taken on day 0 of AZD1222 vaccination. The genes are TRBV7-2 and TRBJ1-1, with D possibly matching TRBD1 (5 bases). Here the CDR3 reads CASSLGRGLGTEAFF. In nucleotides, the CDR3 is TGTGCCAGCAGCTTAGGTAGGGGCCTGGGGACTGAAGCTTTCTTT.